This T cell receptor beta chain appears in the sequencing data of a study of blood T cell repertoires in COVID-19 (dated by TCRdb to the early 2020s). In the study overall: Samples covering the acute and convalescent phases of COVID-19 were provided by collaborators in the United States, Italy and Spain. HLA class I and class II types, where available, came from metadata supplied by the sample provider rather than from assay-based typing. Subjects who had been exposed to COVID-19, were actively infected with it, or had recovered from it provided the deeply sampled blood TCRbeta repertoires that made up the dataset. Samples were obtained from the ongoing ImmuneRACE study (first 160 participants) and from 1,254 subjects provided by 6 global collaborators. A freely available public database, intended as a resource for researchers studying the immune response to SARS-CoV-2, is where the repertoires were released. The material from the prospective study consisted of cDNA or gDNA derived from T cells, B-cell-depleted T cells, or PBMCs. A de-identified subject ID, COVID-19 status, age in years and sex were almost always included in the sample metadata. Study-wide conclusions, independent of this receptor: The amount of clinical and demographic metadata varied by source and participant and was provided uncurated.

Between the V and J ends, shortened by 3 bases and 7 bases respectively, the junction contains 13 bases. CDR3 length: 13 amino acids, cysteine to phenylalanine. CDR3 DNA is the only sequence kept; it has 39 bases, read in frame from the first base. CDR1 and CDR2 were assigned from the germline V gene (reference sequence) as SEHNR and FQNEAQ. The collaborating institutions used their own protocols to collect whole blood in K2EDTA tubes. Collaborator samples were shipped for TCRbeta analysis as frozen whole blood, isolated PBMCs, or DNA extracted from either sample type. TCRbeta CDR3 regions were amplified from genomic DNA by means of the immunoSEQ Assay, a bias-controlled multiplex PCR. The source study handled its data this way. Nucleated cell counts per sample were estimated from amplification of reference gene primers within the assay. To quantify the absolute abundance of each unique TCRbeta CDR3 rearrangement, sequence reads were collapsed and filtered. For each sample, productive Simpson clonality was calculated as the square root of Simpson's diversity index across productive rearrangements. Entries here come from immuneACCESS through TCRdb and include only in-frame sequences with V and J called. Some clones fail to appear in such tables; in the studies checked, an unresolved V gene covers under half of the shortfall, and the cause of the remainder is unknown. Clone size and V and J calls were adopted from that table, with D and trimming inferred from the DNA. Here the sample has approximately 120,000 clones; more than 70% occur a single time. Of the sample, about 1.5% is held by the ten largest clones.

About this clone itself: Its antigen remains undetermined. No clone much larger than this one lies a single base away; base qualities are absent.

The TCR originated in a human donor in a cohort sampled during active COVID-19. This receptor chain uses TRBV7-9 and TRBJ2-7, with the D gene uncertain. Sequencing used peripheral blood. The DNA sequence follows: TGTGCCAGCAGCTTGGCCAGACTTGAGGAGCAGTACTTC. Protein translation: CASSLARLEEQYF.